This T cell receptor (beta chain) was captured in a study of blood T cell repertoires in COVID-19. Germline values: CDR1 LNHDA, CDR2 SQIVND (reference sequence). Trimming stripped 4 bases from V and 4 bases from J, with 13 bases between. The CDR3 length is 14 residues. In this sample, this clone turned up a few times. Participant ages covered about 18 to 100 years across around 22 US areas. Someone with COVID-19 had been met by exposed participants within 2 weeks before study entry. In the authors' workflow: Reference gene primer amplification yielded estimated nucleated cell counts. Generated by immunoSEQ multiplex PCR, the TCRdb table keeps only in-frame clones and is missing some. For V, J and clone size, that table is used; D and trimming come from the DNA. The profile covers 230,000 or so clones, with around 83% appearing a single time and about 6.9% taken by the ten largest.

The sequence derives from a woman between 45 and 60 years old who had been exposed to COVID-19. The sequenced sample consisted of PBMCs or T cells enriched from blood (not recorded which). The chain joins TRBV19 to TRBJ1-1; the D is unclear. CDR3 DNA sequence: TGTGCCAGTAGTACCCTATTCGAGGGCACTGAAGCTTTCTTT. Its protein product is CASSTLFEGTEAFF.